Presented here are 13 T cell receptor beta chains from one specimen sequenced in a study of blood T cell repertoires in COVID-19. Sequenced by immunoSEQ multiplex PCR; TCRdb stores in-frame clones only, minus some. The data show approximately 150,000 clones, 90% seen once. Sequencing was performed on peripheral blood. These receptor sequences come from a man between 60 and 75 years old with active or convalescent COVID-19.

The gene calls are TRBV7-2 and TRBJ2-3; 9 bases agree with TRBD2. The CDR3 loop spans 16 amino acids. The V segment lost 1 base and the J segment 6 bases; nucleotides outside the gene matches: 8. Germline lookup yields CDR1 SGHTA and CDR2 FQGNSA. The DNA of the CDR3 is TGTGCCAGCAGCTTAGTCGCGGGGGGGCAGGGGGATACGCAGTATTTT. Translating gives CASSLVAGGQGDTQYF.

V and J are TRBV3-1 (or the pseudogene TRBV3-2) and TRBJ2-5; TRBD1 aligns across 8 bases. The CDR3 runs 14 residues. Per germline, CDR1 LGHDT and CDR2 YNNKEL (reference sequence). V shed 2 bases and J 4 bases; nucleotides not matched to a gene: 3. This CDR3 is CASSQRTGRETQYF. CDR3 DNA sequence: TGTGCCAGCAGCCAACGGACAGGGCGAGAGACCCAGTACTTC.

As DNA, the CDR3 is TGTGCCAGCAGCCAGCGTATAGGTTCTGGCTACACCTTC. It yields the protein CASSQRIGSGYTF. The chain has TRBV7-8 and TRBJ1-2; D remains unclear. Trimming cost V 5 bases and J 7 bases, with 14 bases left between them. The CDR3 is made up of 13 amino acids. The germline CDR1 and CDR2 sequences are SGHVS and FQNEAQ.

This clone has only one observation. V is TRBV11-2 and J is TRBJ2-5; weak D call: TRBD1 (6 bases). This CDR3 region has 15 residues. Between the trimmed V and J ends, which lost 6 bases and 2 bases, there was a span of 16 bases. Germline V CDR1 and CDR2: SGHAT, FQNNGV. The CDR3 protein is CASSVATGLQETQYF. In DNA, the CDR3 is TGTGCCAGCAGTGTTGCTACAGGGTTGCAAGAGACCCAGTACTTC.

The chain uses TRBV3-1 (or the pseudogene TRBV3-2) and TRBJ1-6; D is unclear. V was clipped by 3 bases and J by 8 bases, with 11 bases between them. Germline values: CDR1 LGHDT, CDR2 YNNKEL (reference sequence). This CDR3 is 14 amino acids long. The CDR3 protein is CASSQRAGDSPLHF. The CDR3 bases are TGTGCCAGCAGCCAGAGGGCTGGGGATTCACCCCTCCACTTT.

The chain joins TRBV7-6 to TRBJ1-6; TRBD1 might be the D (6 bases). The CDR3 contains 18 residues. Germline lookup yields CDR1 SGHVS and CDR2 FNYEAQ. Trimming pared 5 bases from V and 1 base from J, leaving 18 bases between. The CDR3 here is CASSNNTGLVSYNSPLHF. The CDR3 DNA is TGTGCCAGCAGCAATAATACAGGGTTAGTGTCCTATAATTCACCCCTCCACTTT.

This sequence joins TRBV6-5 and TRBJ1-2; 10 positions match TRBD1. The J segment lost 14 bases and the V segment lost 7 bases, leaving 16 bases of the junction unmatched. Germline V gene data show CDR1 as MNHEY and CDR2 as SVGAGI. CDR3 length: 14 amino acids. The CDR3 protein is CASTAPGQGMLYTF. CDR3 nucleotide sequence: TGTGCCAGCACTGCACCGGGACAGGGGATGTTATATACCTTC.

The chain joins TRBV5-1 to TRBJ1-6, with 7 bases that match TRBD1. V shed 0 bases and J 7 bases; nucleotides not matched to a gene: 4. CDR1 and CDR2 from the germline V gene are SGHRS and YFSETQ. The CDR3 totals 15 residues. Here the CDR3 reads CASSLGDSKNSPLHF. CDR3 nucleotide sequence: TGCGCCAGCAGCTTGGGGGACAGCAAAAATTCACCCCTCCACTTT.

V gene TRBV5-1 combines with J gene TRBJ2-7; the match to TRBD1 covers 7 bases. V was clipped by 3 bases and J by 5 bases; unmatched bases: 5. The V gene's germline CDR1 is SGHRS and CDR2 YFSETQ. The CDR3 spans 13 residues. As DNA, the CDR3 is TGCGCCAGCAGCTCGACTCAGGGGGACGAGCAGTACTTC. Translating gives CASSSTQGDEQYF.

The CDR3 here is CASFLSGLAMRDTQYF. The DNA of the CDR3 is TGTGCCAGCTTCCTCTCCGGACTAGCGATGCGGGATACGCAGTATTTT. This chain uses TRBV7-9 with TRBJ2-3; TRBD2 matches 9 bases. Germline V gives CDR1 SEHNR, CDR2 FQNEAQ (reference sequence). The CDR3 is made up of 16 amino acids. V was clipped by 8 bases and J by 6 bases; unmatched bases: 15.

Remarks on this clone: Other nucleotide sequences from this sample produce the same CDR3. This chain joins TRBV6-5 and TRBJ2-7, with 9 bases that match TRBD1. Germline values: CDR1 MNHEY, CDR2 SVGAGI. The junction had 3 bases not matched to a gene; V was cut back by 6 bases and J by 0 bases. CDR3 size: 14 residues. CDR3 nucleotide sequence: TGTGCCAGCAGGGGGACAGGGAGCTCCTACGAGCAGTACTTC. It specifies CASRGTGSSYEQYF.

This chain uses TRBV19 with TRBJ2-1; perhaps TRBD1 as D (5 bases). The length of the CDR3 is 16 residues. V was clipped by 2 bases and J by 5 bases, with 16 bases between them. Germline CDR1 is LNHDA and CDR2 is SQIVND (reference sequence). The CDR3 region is CASSIQSGQGNNEQFF. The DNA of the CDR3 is TGTGCCAGTAGTATACAATCCGGGCAGGGAAACAATGAGCAGTTCTTC.

CDR3 coding DNA: TGTGCCAGCAGTGTCCTGGGGGGGCTCACCGAGCAGTACTTC. Its protein product is CASSVLGGLTEQYF. The chain is built from TRBV2 and TRBJ2-7; the D gene is possibly TRBD2 (7 bases). The germline V and J ends were trimmed by 4 bases and 6 bases, with 16 bases remaining between them. CDR3 size: 14 residues. Germline-derived CDR1 and CDR2 are SNHLY and FYNNEI.